This T cell receptor beta chain was sequenced in a study of blood T cell repertoires in COVID-19. Background on the study: The United States, Italy and Spain were the sources of the acute and convalescent COVID-19 samples. T cells, B-cell-depleted T cells, or PBMCs supplied cDNA or gDNA.

Per the original methods: It was from reference gene primer amplification that nucleated cell counts were estimated. The method was immunoSEQ multiplex PCR; TCRdb's version includes in-frame clones alone and lacks a portion of them. That table supplies the V and J calls and clone size; D and trimming were determined from the DNA. This table has over 200,000 clones, around 83% appearing once. V trimming: 2 bases; J trimming: 7 bases; junction bases outside the gene matches: 10. The CDR3 is 15 amino acids. Germline V CDR1 and CDR2: ENHRY, SYGVKD. The receptor's source is an elderly man with acute or convalescent COVID-19. The specimen was peripheral blood. The V call is TRBV10-3, the J call TRBJ2-7, with 8 bases lining up with TRBD1. CDR3 region: CAISERTGGYEEQYF. CDR3 in DNA: TGTGCCATCAGTGAGAGAACAGGGGGATATGAGGAGCAGTACTTC.